A selection of T cell receptor beta chains follows, all from one sample in a study of PD-L1 blockade in urothelial cancer. The data were produced by immunoSEQ multiplex PCR, yet TCRdb's version contains in-frame clones alone and is incomplete. The table lists tens of thousands of clones, roughly 90% of them singletons, with 0.85% to 1% in the top ten. The sequencing here drew on PBMCs, taken around atezolizumab (anti-PD-L1) treatment. The receptors here all came from a woman aged 80 or over with urothelial cancer. CDR3s include the opening cysteine and the closing phenylalanine or tryptophan. Part of the rows lack a size; the others show once, few, many or a class for expanded clones.

V	size	length	CDR3
TRBV25-1	.	17	CASSDPGLRGPINTQYF
TRBV10-1	.	13	CASRTGGTGELFF
TRBV5-1	.	18	CASSLAALGLAGVETQYF
TRBV20-1	.	11	CSASPRGEQFF
TRBV30	once	12	CAWGLGGYEQYF
TRBV9	once	14	CASDPGGTAETQYF
TRBV4-1	.	12	CASSFEGYEQYF
TRBV4-2	.	16	CASSQGNGGAAYEQYF
TRBV27	.	14	CASSPHQGNYGYTF
TRBV18	.	16	CASSPPRASSYNEQFF
TRBV5-1	.	15	CASSLTSLGYNEQFF
TRBV7-8	.	17	CASSLDGLAARQETQYF
TRBV6-5	.	15	CASTQPTGTGGEQFF
TRBV21-1	.	16	CASSPKLGTLNTEAFF
TRBV4-1	once	16	CASRLRDTGSNQPQHF